This T cell receptor beta chain stems from a study of molecular identifiers for immune sequencing clone quantification. Study context: Replicates involved a five-way split of RNA from approximately 20,000 or 100,000 naive CD8 cells, with sequencing of four. Notes on the study in general: The share of molecules held by clones above 20 RNA copies was over 98% in effector cells and under 1% in naive cells.

This clonotype was counted a few times. Its cognate antigen is unknown. In germline, CDR1 is SEHNR, CDR2 FQNEAQ (reference sequence). This CDR3 contains 16 residues. V shed 5 bases and J shed 1 base, with 15 bases lying between them. Previously published methods and listed TCR primers were used for the bulk TCR libraries. One entry per CDR3 protein results from TCRdb running MiXCR on the PCR reads. The table lists over 550,000 distinct CDR3 sequences, roughly 23% of them singletons. The authors sorted naive CD8 T cells as CD8+CD4-CCR7+CD45RA+. The material sequenced was naive CD8+ T cells from blood, with Jurkat cell RNA spiked in. Subset meaning: FACS-sorted CD8+CD4-CCR7+CD45RA+ naive T cells. J is TRBJ2-1 and V is TRBV7-9; D call uncertain. The sequence was obtained from a human donor in good health. Some libraries in this study had Jurkat cell RNA spiked in. The CDR3 is CASSPLGLPSYNEQFF. CDR3 nucleotide sequence: TGTGCCAGCAGCCCGTTAGGTCTTCCTTCCTACAATGAGCAGTTCTTC.